Sequencing of this TCR beta chain was carried out in a study of OX40 agonist ivuxolimab in advanced cancers. Study in general: Dosing consisted of intravenous ivuxolimab at 0.01 to 10 mg/kg every 2 weeks. Study outcomes and limitations: Among patients with partial responses at 0.1-3.0 mg/kg, clonal expansion was among the lowest. Circulating CD4+ and CD8+ T cells showed clonal expansion by week 6 at 0.1 to 3.0 mg/kg.

Only in-frame clones appear in the TCRdb table, and some are missing; sequencing was by immunoSEQ multiplex PCR. This table has tens of thousands of clones, roughly 89% appearing once. The CDR3 contains 14 residues. V lost 3 bases and J 2 bases, leaving 8 bases between the germline ends. Germline V gene sequence: CDR1 LNHDA, CDR2 SQIVND (reference sequence). Concerning this clone: The antigen is unknown.

The sequenced sample was CD4+ or CD8+ T cells sorted from blood, obtained in a trial of the OX40 agonist ivuxolimab. The J gene is TRBJ1-5, the V gene TRBV19; D is unclear. The source is an adult with an advanced solid tumor such as melanoma, head and neck, liver or kidney cancer. In DNA, the CDR3 is TGTGCCAGTAGTATTGTAGGTGGCAATCAGCCCCAGCATTTT. Encoded protein: CASSIVGGNQPQHF.